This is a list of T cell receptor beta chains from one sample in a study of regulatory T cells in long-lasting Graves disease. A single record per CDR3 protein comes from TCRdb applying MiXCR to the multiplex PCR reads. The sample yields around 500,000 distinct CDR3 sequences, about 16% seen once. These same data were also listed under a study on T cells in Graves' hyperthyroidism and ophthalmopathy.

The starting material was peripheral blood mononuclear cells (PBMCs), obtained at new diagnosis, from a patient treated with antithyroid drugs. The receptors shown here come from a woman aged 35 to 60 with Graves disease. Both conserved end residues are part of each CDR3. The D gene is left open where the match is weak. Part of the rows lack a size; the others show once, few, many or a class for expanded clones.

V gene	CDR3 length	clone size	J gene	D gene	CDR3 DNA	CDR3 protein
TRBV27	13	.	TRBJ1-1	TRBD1	TGTGCCAGCAAGACAGGGGCCGACACTGAAGCTTTCTTT	CASKTGADTEAFF
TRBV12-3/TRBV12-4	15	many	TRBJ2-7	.	TGTGCCAGCAGTATATACTACGTGAGCTCCTACGAGCAGTACTTC	CASSIYYVSSYEQYF
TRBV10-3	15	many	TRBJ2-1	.	TGTGCCATCAGAGAAGGGGGGGCCGCACGAAATGAGCAGTTCTTC	CAIREGGAARNEQFF
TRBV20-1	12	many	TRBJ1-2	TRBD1	TGCAGTGCGCACAGGGGCGCCTATGGCTACACCTTC	CSAHRGAYGYTF
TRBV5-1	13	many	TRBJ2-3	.	TGCGCCAGCAGCGTACGTCGGGCAGATACGCAGTATTTT	CASSVRRADTQYF
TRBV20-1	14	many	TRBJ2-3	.	TGCAGTGCTAGAAGCATCTCTAACACAGATACGCAGTATTTT	CSARSISNTDTQYF
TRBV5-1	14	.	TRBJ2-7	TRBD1	TGCGCCAGCAAGAGGACAGGGGGCACCTACGAGCAGTACTTC	CASKRTGGTYEQYF
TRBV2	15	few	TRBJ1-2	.	TGTGCCAGCAGCTCAAGCGGGACATTTAACTATGGCTACACCTTC	CASSSSGTFNYGYTF
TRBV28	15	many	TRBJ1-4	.	TGTGCCAGCAGTTCAACTCGGGAGAATAATGAAAAACTGTTTTTT	CASSSTRENNEKLFF
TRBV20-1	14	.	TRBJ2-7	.	TGCAGTGCTATCGGCTCGGACTCCATATACGAGCAGTACTTC	CSAIGSDSIYEQYF
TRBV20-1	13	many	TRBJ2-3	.	TGCAGTGCTAGCGGGGCCCCCACAGATACGCAGTATTTT	CSASGAPTDTQYF
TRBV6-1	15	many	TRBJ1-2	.	TGTGCCAGCAGTGAATTTGGTGGGGCTAACTATGGCTACACCTTC	CASSEFGGANYGYTF
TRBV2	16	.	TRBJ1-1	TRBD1	TGTGCCAGCAGTCCATCGGGACAGGGGCTCGGCACTGAAGCTTTCTTT	CASSPSGQGLGTEAFF
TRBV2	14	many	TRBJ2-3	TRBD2	TGTGCCAGCAGCCGGGACTATCACACAGATACGCAGTATTTT	CASSRDYHTDTQYF
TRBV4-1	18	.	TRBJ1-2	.	TGCGCCAGTACCCAACCGGGCCTAAAACGGTTAGGGACCTATGGCTACACCTTC	CASTQPGLKRLGTYGYTF
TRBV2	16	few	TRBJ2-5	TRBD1	TGTGCCGGCACCCCTCCAGAGACAGGGGGCAGGGAGACCCAGTACTTC	CAGTPPETGGRETQYF
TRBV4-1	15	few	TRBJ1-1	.	TGCGCCAGCAGCCAGCCGGGACACACGAACACTGAAGCTTTCTTT	CASSQPGHTNTEAFF
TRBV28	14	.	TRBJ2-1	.	TGTGCCAGCAGCTTAAACGGCGGCTACAATGAGCAGTTCTTC	CASSLNGGYNEQFF
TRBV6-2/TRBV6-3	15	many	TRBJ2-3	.	TGTGCCAGCAGTGAAGTGAGGACTAGCACAGATACGCAGTATTTT	CASSEVRTSTDTQYF
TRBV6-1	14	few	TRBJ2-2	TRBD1	TGTGCCAGCAGTGGACAGGGGTGGTCCGGGGAGCTGTTTTTT	CASSGQGWSGELFF
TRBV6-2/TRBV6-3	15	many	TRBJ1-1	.	TGTGCCAGCAGTTCCCCCGGGAGGGTGAACACTGAAGCTTTCTTT	CASSSPGRVNTEAFF
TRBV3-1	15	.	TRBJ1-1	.	TGTGCCAGCAGCCTAGATGCGGGGGTAATAACTGAAGCTTTCTTT	CASSLDAGVITEAFF
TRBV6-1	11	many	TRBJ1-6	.	TGTGCCAGTCGACTCGGGGGTCCCCTCCACTTT	CASRLGGPLHF
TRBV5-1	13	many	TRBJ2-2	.	TGCGCCAGCAGCTTGGAATGGTCCGGGGAGCTGTTTTTT	CASSLEWSGELFF
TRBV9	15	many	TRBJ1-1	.	TGTGCCAGCAGCGTCGAGGAGGGGGTGAACACTGAAGCTTTCTTT	CASSVEEGVNTEAFF
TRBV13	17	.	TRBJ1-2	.	TGTGCCAGCAGCTTAGGGCGGACACGCCGGGCTAACTATGGCTACACCTTC	CASSLGRTRRANYGYTF
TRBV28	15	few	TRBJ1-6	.	TGTGCCAGCAGCCGGAGGGGCCCGTCTATGGTCCCCCTCCACTTT	CASSRRGPSMVPLHF